The 18 T cell receptor beta chains listed next were all sequenced from one sample in a study of shared clonotypes between healthy human individuals. Clones were read by immunoSEQ multiplex PCR, and TCRdb kept only the in-frame ones, dropping some. In the table there are millions of clones, roughly 95% of which are singletons. The sample taken for sequencing was naive CD4+ T cells sorted from blood. The subset here: CD45RA+ positively selected. These receptors were obtained from a man between 18 and 29 years old in good health.

The chain carries TRBV10-1 and TRBJ1-1; no clear D. Trimming stripped 6 bases from V and 2 bases from J, with 13 bases between. The CDR3 loop spans 14 amino acids. CDR1 WNHNN and CDR2 SYGVQD come from the germline V gene (reference sequence). This chain's CDR3 is CASSPTWGNTEAFF. Here the CDR3 DNA reads TGCGCCAGCAGCCCCACTTGGGGAAACACTGAAGCTTTCTTT.

This chain joins TRBV29-1 and TRBJ2-2; 7 bases are a match to TRBD1. Germline CDR1 reads SQVTM; CDR2 reads ANQGSEA. V lost 7 bases and J lost 0; bases outside the gene matches: 8. There are 15 residues in the CDR3. CDR3 in amino acids: CSAAGGQSNTGELFF. The DNA for the CDR3 is TGCAGCGCTGCAGGGGGTCAGTCGAACACCGGGGAGCTGTTTTTT.

The V call is TRBV2, the J call TRBJ2-5; 9 bases align to TRBD1. CDR3 length: 16 residues. V trimming: 6 bases; J trimming: 3 bases; junction bases outside the gene matches: 11. Germline V CDR1 and CDR2: SNHLY, FYNNEI. The CDR3 region has the DNA TGTGCCAGCAGGGAAACCCGCACAGGGGGCGAAGAGACCCAGTACTTC. The encoded protein is CASRETRTGGEETQYF.

This chain links TRBV6-1 with TRBJ1-2; D possibly corresponds to TRBD1 (6 bases). CDR1 is MNHNS and CDR2 is SASEGT in the germline V gene. CDR3 size: 12 residues. V lost 7 bases, J lost 6 bases, and 12 bases lay in between. CDR3 bases: TGTGCCAGCAACGGCAGGGGCGATGGCTACACCTTC. The encoded protein is CASNGRGDGYTF.

Concerning this clone itself: At the DNA level, this CDR3 is encoded by other sequences in the same sample as well. The chain uses TRBV6-1 and TRBJ1-2; 7 nucleotides match TRBD1. There are 14 residues in the CDR3. Germline V lookup: CDR1 MNHNS, CDR2 SASEGT. Trimming removed 0 bases from V and 5 bases from J; junction bases left unmatched: 3. For the CDR3, the DNA is TGTGCCAGCAGTGAAGCACCAGGGGGGTATGGCTACACCTTC. The encoded protein is CASSEAPGGYGYTF.

This chain uses TRBV21-1 with TRBJ2-7; the table's D call of TRBD1 was not tested on the DNA. TRBV21-1 is noted as a pseudogene. The CDR3 consists of 16 residues. CDR3 region: CASIRKGGQGTYEQYF. CDR3 coding DNA: TGTGCCAGCATCAGAAAAGGGGGACAGGGCACCTACGAGCAGTACTTC.

The chain joins TRBV18 to TRBJ1-5; D is uncertain. Germline CDR1 KGHSH, CDR2 LQKENI. The CDR3 totals 13 residues. The V and J ends lost 4 bases and 7 bases respectively, with 11 bases between them. The CDR3 DNA reads as TGTGCCAGCTCACTAGAGAACTGGCAGCCCCAGCATTTT. Translating it yields CASSLENWQPQHF.

V is TRBV18 and J is TRBJ2-7; D call uncertain. There are 15 residues in the CDR3. Germline values: CDR1 KGHSH, CDR2 LQKENI. V lost 6 bases to trimming and J lost 2 bases, with 17 bases between them. CDR3 DNA: TGTGCCAGCTCGTTCGTCACGACCCCCCCCTACGAGCAGTACTTC. Protein product: CASSFVTTPPYEQYF. The variable domain in full, completed from reference TRBV18 and TRBJ2-7, reads NAGVMQNPRHLVRRRGQEARLRCSPMKGHSHVYWYRQLPEEGLKFMVYLQKENIIDESGMPKERFSAEFPKEGPSILRIQQVVRGDSAAYFCASSFVTTPPYEQYFGPGTRLTVT.

About this clone itself: A clone one base away is much larger, so this may be a read error. Within the sample, other DNA sequences also encode this same CDR3. The V call is TRBV7-9, the J call TRBJ2-7; no reliable D call. This CDR3 comprises 11 residues. Per germline, CDR1 SEHNR and CDR2 FQNEAQ (reference sequence). V lost 4 bases to trimming and J lost 2 bases, with 3 bases between them. The CDR3 nucleotides are TGTGCCAGCAGCTCTACCTACGAGCAGTACTTC. Its protein product is CASSSTYEQYF. Full variable domain (missing parts from reference TRBV7-9 and TRBJ2-7): DTGVSQNPRHKITKRGQNVTFRCDPISEHNRLYWYRQTLGQGPEFLTYFQNEAQLEKSRLLSDRFSAERPKGSFSTLEIQRTEQGDSAMYLCASSSTYEQYFGPGTRLTVT.

This chain links TRBV2 with TRBJ1-5; no clear D gene. Deletions cut 7 bases from V and 0 bases from J, with 19 bases between. From germline, CDR1 is SNHLY and CDR2 FYNNEI. This CDR3 has 17 residues. The CDR3 DNA sequence: TGTGCCAGCATCGTCCTCCGTCGGGGTTATAGCAATCAGCCCCAGCATTTT. It is translated as CASIVLRRGYSNQPQHF.

The chain combines TRBV13 with TRBJ2-2; 12 bases align to TRBD1. The CDR3 is 19 residues long. Looked up from germline, CDR1 is PRHDT and CDR2 is FYEKMQ (reference sequence). Trimming cost V 2 bases and J 4 bases; bases outside gene matches: 11. The CDR3 is CASSLRDRGPSGATGELFF. The DNA of the CDR3 is TGTGCCAGCAGCTTACGGGACAGGGGGCCTAGCGGGGCCACCGGGGAGCTGTTTTTT.

DNA for the CDR3: TGCGCCAGCAGTGGACAGATTACCACCGGGGAGCTGTTTTTT. Translation gives CASSGQITTGELFF. The chain is built from TRBV10-1 and TRBJ2-2, with D perhaps matching TRBD1 (5 bases). Trimming stripped 4 bases from V and 4 bases from J, with 10 bases between. The CDR3 contains 14 residues. Germline V gene sequence: CDR1 WNHNN, CDR2 SYGVQD (reference sequence).

The chain couples TRBV10-3 to TRBJ2-6, with 7 bases identical to TRBD1. The junction had 5 bases not matched to a gene; V was cut back by 10 bases and J by 2 bases. This CDR3 has 14 amino acids. Germline V CDR1 and CDR2: ENHRY, SYGVKD. CDR3 DNA sequence: TGTGCCACCCAGCAGGGGGCTGGGGCCAACGTCCTGACTTTC. Protein product: CATQQGAGANVLTF.

This rearrangement joins TRBV9 to TRBJ2-6, with TRBD2 as a possible D gene (6 bases). Germline V gene sequence: CDR1 SGDLS, CDR2 YYNGEE. V lost 3 bases to trimming and J lost 0 bases, with 16 bases between them. This CDR3 is built from 18 residues. The CDR3 sequence: CASSGRSREDSGANVLTF. The CDR3 region has the DNA TGTGCCAGCAGCGGTAGGAGCAGGGAGGACTCTGGGGCCAACGTCCTGACTTTC. Full variable domain (outside the CDR3, taken from reference TRBV9 and TRBJ2-6): DSGVTQTPKHLITATGQRVTLRCSPRSGDLSVYWYQQSLDQGLQFLIQYYNGEERAKGNILERFSAQQFPDLHSELNLSSLELGDSALYFCASSGRSREDSGANVLTFGAGSRLTVL.

The rearrangement uses TRBV19 and TRBJ1-2, with 12 bases matching TRBD1. CDR3 length equals 15 residues. The V and J ends lost 3 bases and 6 bases, in that order; junction bases with no gene match: 5. Germline V gene sequence: CDR1 LNHDA, CDR2 SQIVND (reference sequence). This CDR3 is CASSIPGQGANGYTF. In DNA, the CDR3 is TGTGCCAGTAGTATCCCGGGACAGGGGGCTAATGGCTACACCTTC. Full variable domain (outside the CDR3, taken from reference TRBV19 and TRBJ1-2): DGGITQSPKYLFRKEGQNVTLSCEQNLNHDAMYWYRQDPGQGLRLIYYSQIVNDFQKGDIAEGYSVSREKKESFPLTVTSAQKNPTAFYLCASSIPGQGANGYTFGSGTRLTVV.

This clone was picked up one time. The chain has TRBV7-9 and TRBJ2-3; D not resolved. This CDR3 has 15 amino acids. Germline V gene lookup returns CDR1 SEHNR and CDR2 FQNEAQ (reference sequence). V was cut by 2 bases and J by 0 bases, with 9 bases left in between. CDR3 nucleotides: TGTGCCAGCAGCTTATCCCACGGAAGCACAGATACGCAGTATTTT. It yields the protein CASSLSHGSTDTQYF.

The chain carries TRBV19 and TRBJ2-1; TRBD2 matches at 7 bases. Unmatched junction bases numbered 13, after V lost 8 bases and J lost 6 bases. The V gene's germline CDR1 is LNHDA and CDR2 SQIVND (reference sequence). This CDR3 is 15 amino acids long. CDR3 sequence reads: CASSPGGLYPNEQFF. As DNA, the CDR3 is TGTGCCAGTTCCCCGGGAGGCCTATACCCCAATGAGCAGTTCTTC.

This chain connects TRBV5-1 to TRBJ2-5; D is possibly TRBD1 (6 bases). CDR3 length: 16 residues. Trimming stripped 2 bases from V and 2 bases from J, with 16 bases between. The germline gives CDR1 SGHRS, CDR2 YFSETQ. DNA of the CDR3: TGCGCCAGCAGCTTCCCGGACAGCATTATTCAAGAGACCCAGTACTTC. Its protein is CASSFPDSIIQETQYF. The variable domain in full, with the rest retrieved from reference TRBV5-1 and TRBJ2-5, is KAGVTQTPRYLIKTRGQQVTLSCSPISGHRSVSWYQQTPGQGLQFLFEYFSETQRNKGNFPGRFSGRQFSNSRSEMNVSTLELGDSALYLCASSFPDSIIQETQYFGPGTRLLVL.